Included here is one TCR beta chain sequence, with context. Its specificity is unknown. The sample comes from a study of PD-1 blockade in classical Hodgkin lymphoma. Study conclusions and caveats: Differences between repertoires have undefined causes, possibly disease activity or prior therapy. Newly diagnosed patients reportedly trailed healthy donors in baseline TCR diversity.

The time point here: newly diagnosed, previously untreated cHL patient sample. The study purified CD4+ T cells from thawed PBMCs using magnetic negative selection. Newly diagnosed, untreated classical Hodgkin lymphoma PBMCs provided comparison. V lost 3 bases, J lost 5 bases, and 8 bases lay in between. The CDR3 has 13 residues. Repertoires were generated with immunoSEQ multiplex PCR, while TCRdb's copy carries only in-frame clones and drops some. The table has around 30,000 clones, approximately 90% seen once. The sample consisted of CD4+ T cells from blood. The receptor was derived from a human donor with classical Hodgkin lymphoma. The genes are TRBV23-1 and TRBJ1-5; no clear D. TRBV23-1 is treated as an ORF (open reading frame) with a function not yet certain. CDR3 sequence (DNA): TGCGCCAGCAGTCACGCAGGCTATCAGCCCCAGCATTTT. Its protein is CASSHAGYQPQHF.